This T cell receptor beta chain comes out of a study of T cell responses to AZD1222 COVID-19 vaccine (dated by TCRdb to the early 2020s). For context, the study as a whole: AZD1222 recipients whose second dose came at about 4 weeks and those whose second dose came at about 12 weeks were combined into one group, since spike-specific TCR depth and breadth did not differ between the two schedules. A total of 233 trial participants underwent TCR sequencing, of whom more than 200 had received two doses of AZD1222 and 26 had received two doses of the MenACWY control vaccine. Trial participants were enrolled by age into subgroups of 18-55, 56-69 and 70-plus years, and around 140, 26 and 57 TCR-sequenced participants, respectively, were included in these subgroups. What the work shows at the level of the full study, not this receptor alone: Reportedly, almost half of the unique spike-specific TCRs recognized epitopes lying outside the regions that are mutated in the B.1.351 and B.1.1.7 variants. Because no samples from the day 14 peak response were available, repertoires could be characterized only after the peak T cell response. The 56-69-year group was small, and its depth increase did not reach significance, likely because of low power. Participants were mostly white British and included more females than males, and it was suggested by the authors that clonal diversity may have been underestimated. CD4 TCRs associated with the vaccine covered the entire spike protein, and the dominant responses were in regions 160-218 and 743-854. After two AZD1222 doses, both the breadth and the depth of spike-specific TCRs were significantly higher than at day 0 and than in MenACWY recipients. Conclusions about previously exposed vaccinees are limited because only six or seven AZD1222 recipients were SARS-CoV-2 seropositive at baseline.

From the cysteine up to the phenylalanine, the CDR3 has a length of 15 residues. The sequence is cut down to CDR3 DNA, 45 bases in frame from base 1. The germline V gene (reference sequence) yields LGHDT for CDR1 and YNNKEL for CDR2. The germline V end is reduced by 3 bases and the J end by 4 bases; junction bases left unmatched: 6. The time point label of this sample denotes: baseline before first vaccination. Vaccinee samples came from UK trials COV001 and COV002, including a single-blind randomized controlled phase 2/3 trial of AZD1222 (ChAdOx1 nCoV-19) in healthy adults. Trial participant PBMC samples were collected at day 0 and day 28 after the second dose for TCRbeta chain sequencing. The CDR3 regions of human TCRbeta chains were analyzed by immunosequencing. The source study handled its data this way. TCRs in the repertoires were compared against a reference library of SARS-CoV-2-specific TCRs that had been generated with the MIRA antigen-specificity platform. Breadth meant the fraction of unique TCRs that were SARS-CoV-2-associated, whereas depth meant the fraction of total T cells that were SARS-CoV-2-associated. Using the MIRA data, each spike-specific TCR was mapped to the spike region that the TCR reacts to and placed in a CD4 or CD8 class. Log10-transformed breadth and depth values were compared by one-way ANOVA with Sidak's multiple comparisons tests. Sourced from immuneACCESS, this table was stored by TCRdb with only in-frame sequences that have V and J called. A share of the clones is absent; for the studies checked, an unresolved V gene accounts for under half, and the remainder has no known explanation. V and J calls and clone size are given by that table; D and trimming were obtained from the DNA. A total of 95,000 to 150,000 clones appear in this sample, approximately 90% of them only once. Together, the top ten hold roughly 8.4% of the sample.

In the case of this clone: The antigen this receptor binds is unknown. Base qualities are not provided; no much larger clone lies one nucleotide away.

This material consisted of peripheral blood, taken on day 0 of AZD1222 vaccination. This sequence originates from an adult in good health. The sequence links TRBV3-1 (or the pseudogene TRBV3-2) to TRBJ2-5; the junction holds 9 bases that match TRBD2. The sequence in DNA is TGTGCCAGCAGCCATCAAGCGGGGGGACGAGAGACCCAGTACTTC. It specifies CASSHQAGGRETQYF.